The clone carrying this T cell receptor beta chain was seen only a few times. Its target is not known. A process of 5'RACE template switching, which added a universal primer site and UMIs, was used to make TCR cDNA. TCRdb called the 5' RACE reads again in MiXCR, with one record for every CDR3 protein. The sample yields around 200,000 distinct CDR3 sequences, 8% to 13% seen once. J lost 2 bases, V lost 2 bases, and 4 bases had no gene match. The CDR3 is made up of 18 amino acids. The germline V gene has CDR1 MNHEY and CDR2 SVGEGT. The sample comes from a study of T cells after yellow fever vaccination. Study-level findings and limits: A small share of clonotypes appeared in both CD4 and CD8 compartments. Weaker, the secondary response had a peak occurring faster, on day 5 versus 15. From the bulk population, abundant clonotypes could contaminate and appear within FACS-sorted repertoires.

Sequenced material: CD8+ T cells sorted from PBMCs, taken 15 days after the yellow fever booster vaccination. This sequence was found in a man between 18 and 29 years old who received the YFV17D yellow fever vaccine. The chain couples TRBV6-2 or TRBV6-3 to TRBJ2-1, with TRBD2 matching over 15 bases. Here the CDR3 reads CASSYIGLAGGPYNEQFF. The CDR3 DNA is TGTGCCAGCAGTTACATAGGACTAGCGGGGGGGCCCTACAATGAGCAGTTCTTC.